These 19 T cell receptor beta chains were sequenced from one sample in a study of cytomegalovirus exposure and HLA in healthy donors. Primers for the PCR totalled 60 Vbeta and 13 Jbeta. Clones were sequenced by immunoSEQ multiplex PCR, and TCRdb holds only the in-frame ones, with some missing. The profile shows about 140,000 clones, around 81% of them singletons. Input material: PBMCs. The source is a man aged 45-65 years in good health and CMV-seronegative.

The chain uses TRBV5-1 and TRBJ1-2; 9 bases fit TRBD1. The CDR3 runs to 14 residues. CDR1 and CDR2 from the germline V gene are SGHRS and YFSETQ. Trimming removed 0 bases from V and 6 bases from J; junction bases left unmatched: 3. The CDR3 DNA follows: TGCGCCAGCAGCTTGGACAGGGGGCCGGATGGCTACACCTTC. It translates to CASSLDRGPDGYTF.

The CDR3 nucleotides are TGTGCCAGCAGCTTGGCGGTTAGTGGCTACACCTTC. It encodes CASSLAVSGYTF. The chain joins TRBV7-9 to TRBJ1-2; unclear D gene. The CDR3 length is 12 residues. The germline V gene has CDR1 SEHNR and CDR2 FQNEAQ (reference sequence). V was trimmed by 3 bases and J by 7 bases, leaving 9 bases between them.

This clone was seen once. The J gene is TRBJ1-5, the V gene TRBV15; D is ambiguous. The V end was cut by 0 bases, the J end by 1 base, with 13 bases between. Germline V CDR1 and CDR2: LNHNV, YYDKDF (reference sequence). This CDR3 has 17 residues. This CDR3 reads CATSRDFSRGSNQPQHF. The CDR3 DNA follows: TGTGCCACCAGCAGAGATTTCTCGCGGGGAAGCAATCAGCCCCAGCATTTT.

This clone appeared once. The chain joins TRBV27 to TRBJ1-2; 7 nucleotides align to TRBD1. J lost 6 bases, V lost 2 bases, and 6 bases had no gene match. In germline, CDR1 is MNHEY, CDR2 SMNVEV (reference sequence). The CDR3 consists of 14 residues. CDR3 DNA sequence: TGTGCCAGCAGTTTAGCACCAGGGGGAAATGGCTACACCTTC. Amino acids: CASSLAPGGNGYTF.

As for this clone: The same CDR3 also results from other DNA sequences found in this sample. This chain connects TRBV5-1 to TRBJ2-5; 8 nucleotides line up with TRBD2. The CDR3 is made up of 15 amino acids. V dropped 0 bases and J dropped 1; count of bases not matched to a gene: 2. Germline V lookup: CDR1 SGHRS, CDR2 YFSETQ. Here the CDR3 DNA reads TGCGCCAGCAGCTTGGGCAGCGGGGGCCAAGAGACCCAGTACTTC. Amino acid sequence: CASSLGSGGQETQYF.

The gene calls are TRBV13 and TRBJ2-7; perhaps TRBD1 as D (5 bases). The CDR3 is made up of 12 amino acids. With 5 bases removed from V and 3 bases from J, the gap between germline ends came to 8 bases. Germline V lookup: CDR1 PRHDT, CDR2 FYEKMQ (reference sequence). CDR3 loop: CASSPRGYEQYF. The CDR3 DNA reads as TGTGCCAGCAGCCCAAGGGGCTACGAGCAGTACTTC.

The gene calls are TRBV11-2 and TRBJ2-7; 7 bases agree with TRBD1. Germline CDR1 reads SGHAT; CDR2 reads FQNNGV. V lost 1 base, J lost 2 bases, and 5 bases stayed unmatched. The CDR3 has 15 amino acids. The CDR3 region is CASSLVGTEAYEQYF. Written as DNA, the CDR3 is TGTGCCAGCAGCTTAGTAGGGACAGAGGCCTACGAGCAGTACTTC.

This chain links TRBV11-1 with TRBJ1-1; D is perhaps TRBD1 (5 bases). CDR1 and CDR2 from the germline V gene are SGHAT and FQDESV (reference sequence). This CDR3 is built from 15 residues. The V gene lost 5 bases and the J gene lost 1 base, with 14 bases spanning the gap. The CDR3 DNA sequence: TGTGCCAGCAGCCTATTCCTGACAGCGAACACTGAAGCTTTCTTT. Amino acid sequence: CASSLFLTANTEAFF.

The rearrangement links TRBV29-1 to TRBJ1-2, with D maybe TRBD1 (5 bases). The CDR3 covers 12 residues. Trimming took off 6 bases at V and 2 bases at J, with 10 bases between the two ends. Per germline, CDR1 SQVTM and CDR2 ANQGSEA. This CDR3 reads CSVLEGNYGYTF. DNA of the CDR3: TGCAGCGTGCTGGAGGGGAACTATGGCTACACCTTC.

The chain has TRBV5-8 and TRBJ1-1; maybe TRBD1 (6 bases). The CDR3 length is 16 residues. V was cut by 2 bases and J by 0 bases, with 14 bases left in between. CDR1 is SGHTS and CDR2 is YDEGEE in the germline V gene. CDR3 sequence (DNA): TGTGCCAGCAGCTTAACAAAGACAGGCCTGAACACTGAAGCTTTCTTT. Protein sequence: CASSLTKTGLNTEAFF.

The chain is built from TRBV7-9 and TRBJ2-2, with D possibly matching TRBD1 (6 bases). Trimming took 0 bases from V and 3 from J, leaving 8 bases between them. CDR1 is SEHNR and CDR2 is FQNEAQ in the germline V gene (reference sequence). The CDR3 is 15 residues long. CDR3 coding DNA: TGTGCCAGCAGCTTAGCGAGGACAGACACCGGGGAGCTGTTTTTT. As protein: CASSLARTDTGELFF.

Only one count was recorded for this clone. The chain recombines TRBV9 with TRBJ1-2, with D uncertain. Between the trimmed V and J ends, which lost 3 bases and 8 bases, there was a span of 8 bases. The length of the CDR3 is 11 residues. Germline V gene lookup returns CDR1 SGDLS and CDR2 YYNGEE. This CDR3 reads CASSASGGYTF. CDR3 coding DNA: TGTGCCAGCAGCGCCAGCGGAGGCTACACCTTC.

The chain is built from TRBV6-1 and TRBJ1-4; TRBD1 is a possible D gene (5 bases). Germline lookup yields CDR1 MNHNS and CDR2 SASEGT. Trimming shortened V by 6 bases and J by 0 bases, and 8 bases separated the two germline ends. The CDR3 totals 14 residues. The CDR3 spells CASRTATTNEKLFF. CDR3 sequence (DNA): TGTGCCAGCAGGACAGCTACAACTAATGAAAAACTGTTTTTT.

This clone was seen only a few times. The chain is built from TRBV19 and TRBJ2-1; TRBD2 matches at 13 bases. The CDR3 sequence is 15 residues long. Trimming took 6 bases from V and 4 from J; bases not matched to a gene: 3. Germline loops: CDR1 LNHDA, CDR2 SQIVND (reference sequence). Here the CDR3 DNA reads TGTGCCAGTAGGGCGACTAGCGGGAGGTACAATGAGCAGTTCTTC. This sequence encodes CASRATSGRYNEQFF.

CDR3 sequence reads: CAWNSGSSGNTIYF. CDR3 nucleotides: TGTGCCTGGAATTCAGGAAGCTCTGGAAACACCATATATTTT. The chain recombines TRBV30 with TRBJ1-3; D is uncertain. Germline CDR1 reads GTSNPN; CDR2 reads SVGIG (reference sequence). V was pared by 4 bases and J by 0 bases, with 10 bases between. The CDR3 totals 14 residues. Based on the CDR3 plus reference TRBV30 and TRBJ1-3, the full variable domain is SQTIHQWPATLVQPVGSPLSLECTVEGTSNPNLYWYRQAAGRGLQLLFYSVGIGQISSEVPQNLSASRPQDRQFILSSKKLLLSDSGFYLCAWNSGSSGNTIYFGEGSWLTVV.

This clone was recorded once. The chain couples TRBV30 to TRBJ2-3; 10 bases match TRBD1. The CDR3 is made up of 16 amino acids. From germline, CDR1 is GTSNPN and CDR2 SVGIG (reference sequence). The trim removed 2 bases at V and 2 bases at J, leaving 7 bases unmatched. The CDR3 reads CAWSSRTGGYTDTQYF. DNA for the CDR3: TGTGCCTGGAGTTCCCGGACAGGGGGATACACAGATACGCAGTATTTT.

This chain joins TRBV7-9 and TRBJ2-7, with 8 bases aligning to TRBD2. Germline lookup yields CDR1 SEHNR and CDR2 FQNEAQ (reference sequence). CDR3 length equals 13 residues. V trimming: 5 bases; J trimming: 5 bases; junction bases outside the gene matches: 5. This CDR3 reads CASSPSGGNEQYF. In DNA, the CDR3 is TGTGCCAGCAGCCCAAGCGGGGGCAACGAGCAGTACTTC. Drawing the rest from reference TRBV7-9 and TRBJ2-7, the complete variable domain is DTGVSQNPRHKITKRGQNVTFRCDPISEHNRLYWYRQTLGQGPEFLTYFQNEAQLEKSRLLSDRFSAERPKGSFSTLEIQRTEQGDSAMYLCASSPSGGNEQYFGPGTRLTVT.

The V call is TRBV20-1, the J call TRBJ2-5; D ambiguous. With 4 bases removed from V and 5 bases from J, the gap between germline ends came to 5 bases. This CDR3 has 10 amino acids. CDR1 and CDR2 (germline): DFQATT, SNEGSKA (reference sequence). The CDR3 loop reads CSATGETQYF. Here the CDR3 DNA reads TGCAGTGCTACCGGGGAGACCCAGTACTTC.

The V gene is TRBV27, the J gene TRBJ1-2; perhaps TRBD1 as D (5 bases). CDR1 and CDR2 from the germline V gene are MNHEY and SMNVEV (reference sequence). V was clipped by 7 bases and J by 2 bases, with 14 bases between them. The CDR3 has 14 amino acids. Here the CDR3 reads CASTRTGANYGYTF. CDR3 nucleotides: TGTGCCAGCACACGTACAGGTGCAAACTATGGCTACACCTTC.